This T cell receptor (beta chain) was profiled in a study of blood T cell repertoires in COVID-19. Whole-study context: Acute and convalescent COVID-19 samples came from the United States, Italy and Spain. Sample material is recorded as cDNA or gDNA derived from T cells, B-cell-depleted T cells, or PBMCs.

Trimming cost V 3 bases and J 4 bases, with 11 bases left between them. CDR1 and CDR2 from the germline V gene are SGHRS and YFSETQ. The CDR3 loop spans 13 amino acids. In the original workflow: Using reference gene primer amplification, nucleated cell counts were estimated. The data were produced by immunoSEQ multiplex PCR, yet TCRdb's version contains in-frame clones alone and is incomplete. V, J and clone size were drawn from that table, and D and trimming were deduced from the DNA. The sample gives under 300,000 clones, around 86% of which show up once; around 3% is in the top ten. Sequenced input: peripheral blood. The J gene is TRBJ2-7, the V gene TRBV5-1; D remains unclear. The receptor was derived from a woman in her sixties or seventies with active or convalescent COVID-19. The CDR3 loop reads CASSSQTGYEQYF. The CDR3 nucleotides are TGCGCCAGCAGCTCCCAGACTGGGTACGAGCAGTACTTC.